This TCR beta chain was identified in a study of shared clonotypes between healthy human individuals. In germline, CDR1 is PRHDT, CDR2 FYEKMQ (reference sequence). This CDR3 contains 16 residues. With 5 bases clipped from V and 1 base from J, the junction kept 7 bases outside the gene matches. TCRdb's table, derived via immunoSEQ multiplex PCR, lists solely in-frame clones and lacks some. The sample records 400,000 to 550,000 clones, around 80% being singletons. V is TRBV13 and J is TRBJ1-5, with TRBD1 matching 8 bases. The receptor comes from a woman aged 40 to 49 in good health. Some clones in this sample may be carry-over from other donors' samples. The sequenced sample consisted of PBMCs. CDR3 sequence: CASSLTGGRSNQPQHF. The DNA for the CDR3 is TGTGCCAGCAGCCTCACAGGGGGAAGGAGCAATCAGCCCCAGCATTTT. The full variable domain, its missing parts supplied by reference TRBV13 and TRBJ1-5, is AAGVIQSPRHLIKEKRETATLKCYPIPRHDTVYWYQQGPGQDPQFLISFYEKMQSDKGSIPDRFSAQQFSDYHSELNMSSLELGDSALYFCASSLTGGRSNQPQHFGDGTRLSIL.